Listed below are T cell receptor beta chains from one sample, sequenced in a study of blood T cell repertoires in COVID-19. Sequenced by immunoSEQ multiplex PCR; TCRdb stores in-frame clones only, minus some. The sample carries 200,000 to 250,000 clones, over 75% recorded once. The specimen sequenced was PBMCs or T cells enriched from blood (not recorded which). The receptors were gathered from a woman between 35 and 50 years old with acute COVID-19. Both conserved end residues are part of each CDR3. The D gene is left open where the match is weak. Clone size, where shown, is once, few, many, or a class for clones that have expanded.

V gene: TRBV5-8; D gene: TRBD1; clone size: .; CDR3 length: 15; J gene: TRBJ2-3; CDR3 protein: CASSLVGQASDTQYF; CDR3 DNA: TGTGCCAGCAGCTTGGTGGGACAGGCGTCAGATACGCAGTATTTT
V gene: TRBV7-2; D gene: .; clone size: .; CDR3 length: 17; J gene: TRBJ1-1; CDR3 protein: CASSLVPVIILNTEAFF; CDR3 DNA: TGTGCCAGCAGCTTAGTACCGGTAATAATCCTGAACACTGAAGCTTTCTTT
V gene: TRBV28; D gene: .; clone size: .; CDR3 length: 16; J gene: TRBJ2-2; CDR3 protein: CASSLRARANTGELFF; CDR3 DNA: TGTGCCAGCAGTTTACGGGCCAGGGCGAACACCGGGGAGCTGTTTTTT
V gene: TRBV5-6; D gene: .; clone size: .; CDR3 length: 15; J gene: TRBJ1-4; CDR3 protein: CASSRRDGSNEKLFF; CDR3 DNA: TGTGCCAGCAGCCGCAGGGATGGGTCTAATGAAAAACTGTTTTTT
V gene: TRBV12-2; D gene: .; clone size: .; CDR3 length: 17; J gene: TRBJ1-3; CDR3 protein: CASRLAKGQGSGNTIYF; CDR3 DNA: TGTGCAAGTCGCTTAGCGAAGGGGCAGGGCTCTGGAAACACCATATATTTT
V gene: TRBV7-6; D gene: .; clone size: .; CDR3 length: 10; J gene: TRBJ2-5; CDR3 protein: CASSSETQYF; CDR3 DNA: TGTGCCAGCAGCTCGGAGACCCAGTACTTC
V gene: TRBV29-1; D gene: .; clone size: few; CDR3 length: 14; J gene: TRBJ2-2; CDR3 protein: CSGLIQLRAGELFF; CDR3 DNA: TGCAGCGGTCTCATCCAGCTGAGGGCCGGGGAGCTGTTTTTT
V gene: TRBV20-1; D gene: .; clone size: .; CDR3 length: 14; J gene: TRBJ1-3; CDR3 protein: CSASISGSGNTIYF; CDR3 DNA: TGCAGTGCTAGTATCTCGGGGTCTGGAAACACCATATATTTT
V gene: TRBV19; D gene: .; clone size: .; CDR3 length: 16; J gene: TRBJ1-5; CDR3 protein: CASSIFTGGGNQPQHF; CDR3 DNA: TGTGCCAGTAGTATCTTTACCGGTGGTGGCAATCAGCCCCAGCATTTT
V gene: TRBV5-6; D gene: TRBD1; clone size: .; CDR3 length: 16; J gene: TRBJ1-4; CDR3 protein: CASSRYRGRTNEKLFF; CDR3 DNA: TGTGCCAGCAGCCGTTACAGGGGACGGACTAATGAAAAACTGTTTTTT
V gene: TRBV6-2/TRBV6-3; D gene: .; clone size: .; CDR3 length: 12; J gene: TRBJ2-7; CDR3 protein: CASSYSGGEQYF; CDR3 DNA: TGTGCCAGCAGTTACTCCGGGGGCGAGCAGTACTTC
V gene: TRBV30; D gene: .; clone size: .; CDR3 length: 14; J gene: TRBJ1-6; CDR3 protein: CAWGEESGNSPLHF; CDR3 DNA: TGTGCCTGGGGTGAGGAATCGGGGAATTCACCCCTCCACTTT
V gene: TRBV5-3; D gene: .; clone size: once; CDR3 length: 14; J gene: TRBJ1-1; CDR3 protein: CARSHRVLEDSAFF; CDR3 DNA: TGTGCCAGAAGCCATAGGGTTTTGGAGGATTCCGCTTTCTTT
V gene: TRBV7-9; D gene: TRBD1; clone size: once; CDR3 length: 15; J gene: TRBJ2-7; CDR3 protein: CASSAWDRDVYEQYF; CDR3 DNA: TGTGCCAGCAGCGCTTGGGACAGGGACGTTTACGAGCAGTACTTC
V gene: TRBV28; D gene: .; clone size: .; CDR3 length: 16; J gene: TRBJ1-4; CDR3 protein: CASSSLSQGLNEKLFF; CDR3 DNA: TGTGCCAGCAGTTCCTTATCGCAGGGTCTAAATGAAAAACTGTTTTTT
V gene: TRBV28; D gene: .; clone size: .; CDR3 length: 14; J gene: TRBJ1-2; CDR3 protein: CASRSGAGAGGYTF; CDR3 DNA: TGTGCCAGCAGAAGCGGGGCGGGGGCTGGTGGCTACACCTTC
V gene: TRBV18; D gene: .; clone size: .; CDR3 length: 14; J gene: TRBJ2-7; CDR3 protein: CASSPPPGAYEQYF; CDR3 DNA: TGTGCCAGCTCACCACCGCCAGGCGCCTACGAGCAGTACTTC
V gene: TRBV4-2; D gene: .; clone size: .; CDR3 length: 15; J gene: TRBJ2-3; CDR3 protein: CASSQVAIATDTQYF; CDR3 DNA: TGTGCCAGCAGCCAAGTAGCGATTGCGACAGATACGCAGTATTTT
V gene: TRBV7-2; D gene: .; clone size: .; CDR3 length: 17; J gene: TRBJ2-7; CDR3 protein: CASSLDSPRSGAYEQYF; CDR3 DNA: TGTGCCAGCAGCTTAGACAGTCCCAGGTCGGGGGCCTACGAGCAGTACTTC
V gene: TRBV19; D gene: .; clone size: .; CDR3 length: 15; J gene: TRBJ2-1; CDR3 protein: CASSMVGSSYNEQFF; CDR3 DNA: TGTGCCAGTAGTATGGTGGGGAGCTCCTACAATGAGCAGTTCTTC
V gene: TRBV19; D gene: TRBD2; clone size: .; CDR3 length: 17; J gene: TRBJ2-4; CDR3 protein: CASSSFGGGAVKNIQYF; CDR3 DNA: TGTGCCAGTAGTTCCTTTGGCGGGGGGGCGGTCAAAAACATTCAGTACTTC
V gene: TRBV25-1; D gene: .; clone size: .; CDR3 length: 16; J gene: TRBJ1-2; CDR3 protein: CASSEVNGENNYGYTF; CDR3 DNA: TGTGCCAGCAGTGAAGTAAATGGGGAGAATAACTATGGCTACACCTTC
V gene: TRBV30; D gene: TRBD1; clone size: .; CDR3 length: 15; J gene: TRBJ1-6; CDR3 protein: CAWSLGTGDNSPLHF; CDR3 DNA: TGTGCCTGGAGTCTCGGGACAGGTGATAATTCACCCCTCCACTTT
V gene: TRBV11-2; D gene: .; clone size: .; CDR3 length: 13; J gene: TRBJ2-5; CDR3 protein: CASSSGHSETQYF; CDR3 DNA: TGTGCCAGCAGCTCGGGACACTCGGAGACCCAGTACTTC
V gene: TRBV11-3; D gene: .; clone size: few; CDR3 length: 15; J gene: TRBJ2-5; CDR3 protein: CASSRGTFAQETQYF; CDR3 DNA: TGTGCCAGCAGCCGGGGGACTTTTGCCCAAGAGACCCAGTACTTC
V gene: TRBV9; D gene: .; clone size: .; CDR3 length: 14; J gene: TRBJ2-3; CDR3 protein: CASSVFPGTDTQYF; CDR3 DNA: TGTGCCAGCAGCGTATTCCCCGGCACAGATACGCAGTATTTT
V gene: TRBV9; D gene: .; clone size: .; CDR3 length: 17; J gene: TRBJ1-3; CDR3 protein: CASSVEFGGSGRNTIYF; CDR3 DNA: TGTGCCAGCAGCGTAGAATTTGGAGGGTCCGGCAGAAACACCATATATTTT
V gene: TRBV11-1; D gene: .; clone size: .; CDR3 length: 15; J gene: TRBJ2-2; CDR3 protein: CASSLRPGIAGELFF; CDR3 DNA: TGTGCCAGCAGCTTAAGGCCAGGGATTGCCGGGGAGCTGTTTTTT
V gene: TRBV18; D gene: TRBD2; clone size: .; CDR3 length: 16; J gene: TRBJ2-3; CDR3 protein: CASSPYSSGRTDTQYF; CDR3 DNA: TGTGCCAGCTCACCATACTCTAGCGGGCGCACAGATACGCAGTATTTT
V gene: TRBV18; D gene: TRBD1; clone size: .; CDR3 length: 16; J gene: TRBJ2-2; CDR3 protein: CASSPRGRGRIGELFF; CDR3 DNA: TGTGCCAGCTCACCGAGGGGGCGCGGGCGGATCGGGGAGCTGTTTTTT
V gene: TRBV27; D gene: TRBD1; clone size: .; CDR3 length: 15; J gene: TRBJ2-7; CDR3 protein: CASSLSRTGGVEQYF; CDR3 DNA: TGTGCCAGCAGTTTATCTCGGACAGGGGGCGTCGAGCAGTACTTC
V gene: TRBV6-1; D gene: TRBD1; clone size: .; CDR3 length: 15; J gene: TRBJ1-2; CDR3 protein: CASSDRDRLTYGYTF; CDR3 DNA: TGTGCCAGCAGTGACCGGGACAGGCTCACTTATGGCTACACCTTC
V gene: TRBV7-2; D gene: TRBD1; clone size: .; CDR3 length: 14; J gene: TRBJ2-4; CDR3 protein: CASSADRADSIQYF; CDR3 DNA: TGTGCCAGCAGCGCGGACAGGGCGGATAGCATTCAGTACTTC
V gene: TRBV10-2; D gene: TRBD2; clone size: .; CDR3 length: 12; J gene: TRBJ2-1; CDR3 protein: CASSDTSGEQFF; CDR3 DNA: TGCGCCAGCAGTGACACTAGCGGTGAGCAGTTCTTC
V gene: TRBV30; D gene: .; clone size: .; CDR3 length: 13; J gene: TRBJ1-1; CDR3 protein: CAWSVSRGTEAFF; CDR3 DNA: TGTGCCTGGAGTGTATCCAGGGGCACTGAAGCTTTCTTT
V gene: TRBV3-1/TRBV3-2; D gene: .; clone size: .; CDR3 length: 13; J gene: TRBJ1-2; CDR3 protein: CASSEQGLYGYTF; CDR3 DNA: TGTGCCAGCAGCGAACAGGGTCTCTATGGCTACACCTTC
V gene: TRBV27; D gene: TRBD1; clone size: few; CDR3 length: 20; J gene: TRBJ1-5; CDR3 protein: CASSLYGGTDTLVLNQPQHF; CDR3 DNA: TGTGCCAGCAGTTTATATGGAGGGACAGACACTCTCGTTCTTAATCAGCCCCAGCATTTT
V gene: TRBV7-3; D gene: .; clone size: .; CDR3 length: 13; J gene: TRBJ1-1; CDR3 protein: CASSLRENTEAFF; CDR3 DNA: TGTGCCAGCAGCCTCCGGGAGAACACTGAAGCTTTCTTT
V gene: TRBV5-4; D gene: TRBD1; clone size: once; CDR3 length: 14; J gene: TRBJ2-2; CDR3 protein: CAARWGQGTGELFF; CDR3 DNA: TGTGCCGCACGGTGGGGACAGGGCACCGGGGAGCTGTTTTTT
V gene: TRBV6-5; D gene: TRBD1; clone size: .; CDR3 length: 15; J gene: TRBJ2-2; CDR3 protein: CASSEDRGNTGELFF; CDR3 DNA: TGTGCCAGCAGCGAGGACAGGGGAAACACCGGGGAGCTGTTTTTT
V gene: TRBV7-2; D gene: .; clone size: .; CDR3 length: 15; J gene: TRBJ2-1; CDR3 protein: CASSLDFKPYNEQFF; CDR3 DNA: TGTGCCAGCAGCTTAGACTTTAAGCCCTACAATGAGCAGTTCTTC
V gene: TRBV2; D gene: .; clone size: few; CDR3 length: 14; J gene: TRBJ1-5; CDR3 protein: CASSAPGSRQPQHF; CDR3 DNA: TGTGCCAGCAGTGCCCCGGGTTCGCGGCAGCCCCAGCATTTT
V gene: TRBV21-1; D gene: .; clone size: .; CDR3 length: 13; J gene: TRBJ1-1; CDR3 protein: CASSKGRGAEAFF; CDR3 DNA: TGTGCCAGCAGCAAGGGGAGGGGGGCTGAAGCTTTCTTT
V gene: TRBV29-1; D gene: .; clone size: once; CDR3 length: 15; J gene: TRBJ1-4; CDR3 protein: CSVSYPGSTNEKLFF; CDR3 DNA: TGCAGCGTTTCATACCCAGGGTCGACTAATGAAAAACTGTTTTTT
V gene: TRBV6-6; D gene: TRBD1; clone size: once; CDR3 length: 15; J gene: TRBJ1-5; CDR3 protein: CASSSRDSFNQPQHF; CDR3 DNA: TGTGCCAGCAGTTCTCGGGACAGCTTCAATCAGCCCCAGCATTTT
V gene: TRBV28; D gene: .; clone size: .; CDR3 length: 15; J gene: TRBJ1-4; CDR3 protein: CASSFSGVTNEKLFF; CDR3 DNA: TGTGCCAGCAGTTTTTCGGGGGTGACTAATGAAAAACTGTTTTTT
V gene: TRBV9; D gene: .; clone size: few; CDR3 length: 15; J gene: TRBJ2-7; CDR3 protein: CASSVSAGSSYEQYF; CDR3 DNA: TGTGCCAGCAGCGTTTCGGCAGGGTCGTCCTACGAGCAGTACTTC